This entry is about one TCR beta chain. These data belong to a study of blood T cell repertoires in COVID-19. Assay used: immunoSEQ multiplex PCR; TCRdb lists only in-frame clones, some missing. The table lists under 300,000 clones, approximately 90% of them singletons, with less than 3% in the top ten. Trimming removed 5 bases from V and 7 bases from J; junction bases left unmatched: 4. CDR1 is KGHDR, CDR2 SFDVKD, per germline. The CDR3 has 14 residues. Sequencing input: PBMCs or T cells enriched from blood (not recorded which). The gene calls are TRBV24-1 and TRBJ2-1; TRBD2 matches 10 bases. This TCR was recovered from a woman aged 50 to 65 who had recovered from COVID-19. The CDR3 protein is CATSAAGGPNEQFF. The CDR3 DNA reads as TGTGCCACCAGTGCAGCGGGAGGGCCTAATGAGCAGTTCTTC.